This T cell receptor beta chain was sequenced for a study of cytomegalovirus exposure and HLA in healthy donors. Study findings and constraints: A previous analysis found most TCR beta V segments productive roughly 87% or roughly 30% of the time. There were several of the most significant clusters that appeared linked to common viral pathogens in a later analysis.

PCR amplification relied on 60 Vbeta primers (plus 13 Jbeta primers). Libraries were prepared by immunoSEQ multiplex PCR; TCRdb keeps only in-frame clonotypes and omits some of them. The sample has 110,000 or so clones, 70% to 85% seen once. Notes on this clone: Its specificity is not known.

The source of this sequence is a woman between 18 and 29 years old in good health and CMV-seronegative. Sequenced: PBMCs.

The CDR3 loop is CASSLSGVGTDTQYF. CDR3 DNA sequence: TGTGCCAGCAGCCTTAGCGGGGTGGGCACAGATACGCAGTATTTT. The chain employs TRBV4-2 and TRBJ2-3; TRBD2 matches at 8 bases. Trimming cost V 4 bases and J 1 base; bases outside gene matches: 4. CDR3 length: 15 amino acids. CDR1 is LGHNA, CDR2 YNFKEQ, per germline.